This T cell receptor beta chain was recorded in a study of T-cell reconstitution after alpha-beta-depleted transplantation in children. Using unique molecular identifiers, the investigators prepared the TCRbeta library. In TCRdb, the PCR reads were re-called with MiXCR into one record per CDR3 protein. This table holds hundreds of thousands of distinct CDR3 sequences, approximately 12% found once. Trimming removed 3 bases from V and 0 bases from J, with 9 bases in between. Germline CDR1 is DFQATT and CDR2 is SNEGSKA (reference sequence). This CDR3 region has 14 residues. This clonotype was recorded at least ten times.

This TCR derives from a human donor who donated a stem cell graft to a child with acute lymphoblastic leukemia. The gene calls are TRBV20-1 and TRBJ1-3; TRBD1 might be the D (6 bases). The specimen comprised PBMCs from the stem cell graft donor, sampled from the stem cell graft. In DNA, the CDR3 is TGCAGTGCTAGTCGGGACAACTCTGGAAACACCATATATTTT. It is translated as CSASRDNSGNTIYF.